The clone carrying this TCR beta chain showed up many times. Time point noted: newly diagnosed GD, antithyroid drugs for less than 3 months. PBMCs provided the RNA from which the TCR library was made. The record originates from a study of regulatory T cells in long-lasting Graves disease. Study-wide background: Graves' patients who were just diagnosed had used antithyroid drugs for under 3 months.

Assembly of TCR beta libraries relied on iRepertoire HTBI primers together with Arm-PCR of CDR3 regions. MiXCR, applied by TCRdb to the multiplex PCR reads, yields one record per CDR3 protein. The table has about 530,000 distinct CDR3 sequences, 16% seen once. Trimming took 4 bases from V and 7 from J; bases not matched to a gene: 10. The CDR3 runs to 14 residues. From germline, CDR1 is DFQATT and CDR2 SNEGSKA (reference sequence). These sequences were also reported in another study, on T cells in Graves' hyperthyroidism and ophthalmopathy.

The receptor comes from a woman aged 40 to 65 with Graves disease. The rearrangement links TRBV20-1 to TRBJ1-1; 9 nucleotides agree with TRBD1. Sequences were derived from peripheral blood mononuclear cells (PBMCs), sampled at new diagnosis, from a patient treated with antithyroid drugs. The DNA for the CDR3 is TGCAGTGCTACAAAACCGGGACAGGGTGATGAAGCTTTCTTT. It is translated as CSATKPGQGDEAFF.